This TCR beta chain was captured by sequencing in a study of cytomegalovirus exposure and HLA in healthy donors. Study-wide background: The same platform used for the approximately 670 first-cohort repertoires was also used for the 120 or so validation repertoires, as a later analysis reported. Study results and caveats: Through in vitro validation, three CMV-associated chains were shown to be specific for CMV antigens. According to a later analysis, TCR clusters from the first cohort tended to co-occur in the approximately 130 validation repertoires. TCR beta chains numbering about 160 were designated cytomegalovirus-associated.

Repertoires were generated with immunoSEQ multiplex PCR, while TCRdb's copy carries only in-frame clones and drops some. The sample holds about 64,000 clones, roughly 95% seen once. With respect to this clone: Its matching antigen is unknown.

This receptor was obtained from a woman aged 18-29 years in good health and CMV-seropositive. The material sequenced was PBMCs.

CDR3 coding DNA: TGTGCCAGTAGTACCGATAGCGGGAGGCCTGGGACCCAGTACTTC. Translation gives CASSTDSGRPGTQYF. The chain has TRBV19 and TRBJ2-5; 10 bases agree with TRBD2. This CDR3 is 15 amino acids long. After removal of 4 bases from V and 7 bases from J, the junction contained 9 bases not matched to a gene. Germline V gene lookup returns CDR1 LNHDA and CDR2 SQIVND (reference sequence).